A single sample is the source of the 22 T cell receptor beta chains below, sequenced in a study of CD8+CD57+ T cells in acquired aplastic anemia (dated by TCRdb to the late 2010s). For sequencing, an Illumina HiSeq 2000 was employed. Genomic DNA was used as template for profiling of TCR beta VDJ combinations and CDR3 sequences. Starting from the raw public reads, TCRdb applied fastp trimming at Q25, assembled clones with MiXCR and retained in-frame beta chains. Identical CDR3 protein sequences are pooled into one entry, listed with their most common genes and DNA. This sample gives approximately 200,000 distinct CDR3 sequences in total; around half of them show up just once. The ten biggest clones cover roughly 15% of the sample. The material sequenced was sorted CD4+, CD8+, or CD8+CD57+ T cells (not recorded which) from PBMCs. The receptors originated from a human donor in good health, serving as a control.

This clonotype occurred many times. The V gene is TRBV19, the J gene TRBJ2-4; D is uncertain. The CDR3 consists of 11 residues. Germline-derived CDR1 and CDR2 are LNHDA and SQIVND (reference sequence). With 6 bases removed from V and 8 bases from J, the gap between germline ends came to 8 bases. This CDR3 reads CASSNRDIQYF. The CDR3 nucleotides are TGTGCCAGTAGCAATAGAGACATTCAGTACTTC. Full variable domain (outside the CDR3, taken from reference TRBV19 and TRBJ2-4): DGGITQSPKYLFRKEGQNVTLSCEQNLNHDAMYWYRQDPGQGLRLIYYSQIVNDFQKGDIAEGYSVSREKKESFPLTVTSAQKNPTAFYLCASSNRDIQYFGAGTRLSVL.

The chain links TRBV7-8 to TRBJ2-2; possibly TRBD2 for D (5 bases). This CDR3 contains 16 residues. Per the germline V gene, CDR1 is SGHVS and CDR2 is FQNEAQ. Deletions cut 5 bases from V and 2 bases from J, with 15 bases between. The CDR3 nucleotides read TGTGCCAGCAGCCCTTTCTGGGAGTCCAACACCGGGGAGCTGTTTTTT. Translation gives CASSPFWESNTGELFF.

The chain carries TRBV9 and TRBJ1-6; 8 bases agree with TRBD1. The germline gives CDR1 SGDLS, CDR2 YYNGEE. CDR3 size: 14 residues. V gave up 5 bases and J gave up 8 bases; unmatched junction bases: 6. The CDR3 sequence is CASSPRQGYSPLHF. CDR3 DNA sequence: TGTGCCAGCAGTCCCCGACAGGGGTATTCACCCCTCCACTTT. The full variable domain, with the rest looked up from reference TRBV9 and TRBJ1-6, is DSGVTQTPKHLITATGQRVTLRCSPRSGDLSVYWYQQSLDQGLQFLIQYYNGEERAKGNILERFSAQQFPDLHSELNLSSLELGDSALYFCASSPRQGYSPLHFGNGTRLTVT.

In this sample, this clonotype turned up a few times. The chain uses TRBV27 and TRBJ2-1; 13 bases map to TRBD2. V dropped 5 bases and J dropped 8; count of bases not matched to a gene: 9. Germline assignment: CDR1 MNHEY and CDR2 SMNVEV (reference sequence). CDR3 size: 16 residues. The CDR3 loop reads CASSRRLAGGLDEQFF. In DNA, the CDR3 is TGTGCCAGCAGTCGACGACTAGCGGGGGGCTTGGATGAGCAGTTCTTC.

V usage is TRBV7-7 and J usage is TRBJ1-2; D unresolved. Per germline, CDR1 SSHAT and CDR2 FNYEAQ (reference sequence). The CDR3 length is 13 residues. V lost 3 bases and J lost 0, with 5 bases in between. The CDR3 DNA follows: TGTGCCAGCAGCTTGGCAGCTAACTATGGCTACACCTTC. Its translation: CASSLAANYGYTF.

This clonotype was seen only a few times. The genes are TRBV7-6 and TRBJ2-7, with D possibly TRBD2 on 6 matching bases. Germline loops: CDR1 SGHVS, CDR2 FNYEAQ. The CDR3 totals 13 residues. The V gene lost 5 bases and the J gene lost 6 bases, with 14 bases spanning the gap. CDR3 in amino acids: CASSQTVGGEQYF. DNA for the CDR3: TGTGCCAGCAGCCAAACCGTCGGGGGCGAGCAGTACTTC.

The chain links TRBV7-2 to TRBJ2-2; D is unclear. CDR3 length: 12 amino acids. The V and J ends lost 2 bases and 13 bases respectively, with 11 bases between them. Germline CDR1 reads SGHTA; CDR2 reads FQGNSA. Here the CDR3 DNA reads TGTGCCAGCAGCTTATCGGGCGCCGGGCTGTTTTTT. Amino acid sequence: CASSLSGAGLFF.

Details on this clonotype: A read error may produce the germline difference seen at one junction end. V is TRBV2 and J is TRBJ1-1, with a tentative D call TRBD1 (6 bases). CDR3 length: 15 residues. CDR1 is SNHLY, CDR2 FYNNEI, per germline. The CDR3 bases are TGTGACAGCAGTGACGGGGGCGGGGGAGACACTGAAGCTTTCTTT. Its translation is CDSSDGGGGDTEAFF.

This clonotype was detected once. This chain links TRBV9 with TRBJ2-1, with D perhaps given as TRBD1 or TRBD2 (5 bases each). This CDR3 is built from 15 residues. V lost 0 bases and J lost 6, with 13 bases in between. Per the germline V gene, CDR1 is SGDLS and CDR2 is YYNGEE. CDR3 DNA: TGTGCCAGCAGCGTAGATTCAGGGACGAGCAATGAGCAGTTCTTC. Protein sequence: CASSVDSGTSNEQFF.

This clonotype was found a few times. The chain is built from TRBV7-2 and TRBJ2-5, with D maybe TRBD2 (6 bases). Germline CDR1 reads SGHTA; CDR2 reads FQGNSA. The CDR3 is 14 residues long. The V end was cut by 2 bases, the J end by 5 bases, with 12 bases between. CDR3 sequence: CASSLTEGRETQYF. CDR3 DNA: TGTGCCAGCAGCTTAACCGAGGGGAGGGAGACCCAGTACTTC.

This clonotype was recorded at least ten times. The chain couples TRBV5-4 to TRBJ2-5, with D tentatively TRBD2 (5 bases). Per germline, CDR1 SGHNT and CDR2 YYREEE (reference sequence). This CDR3 is built from 14 residues. V dropped 1 base and J dropped 3 bases, with 10 bases sitting between them. CDR3 residues: CASSLKSGEETQYF. CDR3 DNA: TGTGCCAGCAGCTTGAAGAGCGGAGAAGAGACCCAGTACTTC.

This chain uses TRBV6-1 with TRBJ1-2, with TRBD1 as a possible D gene (5 bases). Trimming left V 4 bases short and J 8 bases short, with 14 bases between. Germline V gene lookup returns CDR1 MNHNS and CDR2 SASEGT. There are 13 residues in the CDR3. CDR3 coding DNA: TGTGCCAGCAGTGTTGAGGAGGCAGGGGGCTACACCTTC. This sequence encodes CASSVEEAGGYTF.

This clonotype was picked up a small number of times. V is TRBV18 and J is TRBJ2-7, with D tentatively TRBD2 (5 bases). Germline CDR1 reads KGHSH; CDR2 reads LQKENI. The CDR3 contains 16 residues. V was trimmed by 3 bases and J by 7 bases, leaving 22 bases between them. CDR3 loop: CASSPTHRGLLGEQYF. CDR3 DNA: TGTGCCAGCTCACCCACCCACCGAGGACTCCTCGGGGAGCAGTACTTC.

The chain has TRBV2 and TRBJ2-5, with D possibly being TRBD1 (5 bases). The assigned J gene may be wrong: the sequence end matches TRBJ2-7 better. Germline CDR1 is SNHLY and CDR2 is FYNNEI. The CDR3 covers 13 residues. The CDR3 spells CASSGAGPYEQYF. The CDR3 DNA is TGTGCCAGCAGTGGGGCAGGGCCGTACGAGCAGTACTTC.

The chain combines TRBV7-8 with TRBJ1-6; 12 nucleotides match TRBD1. V was clipped by 0 bases and J by 7 bases; unmatched bases: 4. The CDR3 has 17 residues. Germline V lookup: CDR1 SGHVS, CDR2 FQNEAQ. The CDR3 loop is CASSLAGTGGSNSPLHF. The CDR3 nucleotides are TGTGCCAGCAGCTTAGCAGGGACAGGGGGCTCAAATTCACCCCTCCACTTT.

Regarding this clonotype: The junction differs from germline at one of its ends, possibly a read error. This chain joins TRBV7-9 and TRBJ2-1, with D perhaps TRBD1 or TRBD2 (5 bases each). This CDR3 has 15 residues. CDR1 and CDR2 from the germline V gene are SEHNR and FQNEAQ (reference sequence). The CDR3 DNA sequence: TGCGCCAGCAGCTCCGGGACCCCCTCCTACAATGAGCAGTTCTTC. This sequence encodes CASSSGTPSYNEQFF.

The V and J genes are TRBV20-1 and TRBJ1-6; a possible D gene is TRBD1 (6 bases). Trimming pared 3 bases from V and 13 bases from J, leaving 13 bases between. The CDR3 covers 12 residues. Germline loops: CDR1 DFQATT, CDR2 SNEGSKA (reference sequence). This CDR3 is CSASGTSEPLHF. CDR3 nucleotide sequence: TGCAGTGCTAGCGGGACAAGTGAGCCCCTCCACTTT.

This clonotype occurred many times. The V and J genes are TRBV20-1 and TRBJ1-2; 9 nucleotides align to TRBD1. The CDR3 loop spans 17 amino acids. Germline CDR1 is DFQATT and CDR2 is SNEGSKA (reference sequence). J lost 0 bases, V lost 0 bases, and 8 bases had no gene match. In DNA, the CDR3 is TGCAGTGCTAGAGATCCCCTGGGACAGGGATCTAACTATGGCTACACCTTC. Protein sequence: CSARDPLGQGSNYGYTF.

The rearrangement uses TRBV9 and TRBJ2-6, with D possibly matching TRBD1 (6 bases). The V gene's germline CDR1 is SGDLS and CDR2 YYNGEE. The V end lost 1 base, the J end lost 4 bases, and 12 bases lay between the germline ends. The CDR3 is 16 residues long. The CDR3 coding sequence is TGTGCCAGCAGCGTATCAACAGGGCACGGGGCCAACGTCCTGACTTTC. This translates into CASSVSTGHGANVLTF.

The sample holds many counts of this clonotype. CDR3 in amino acids: CASSQDLGGWMNTGELFF. The CDR3 DNA reads as TGTGCCAGCAGCCAAGATCTTGGCGGCTGGATGAACACCGGGGAGCTGTTTTTT. The chain employs TRBV4-2 and TRBJ2-2; no reliable D call. The V and J ends lost 0 bases and 1 base respectively, with 15 bases between them. Germline V gene data show CDR1 as LGHNA and CDR2 as YNFKEQ. CDR3 length: 18 residues.

There are many counts of this clonotype. The CDR3 end shows no conserved phenylalanine or tryptophan, and so a read error is likely. The chain employs TRBV20-1 and TRBJ1-1; D is possibly TRBD1 (6 bases). This CDR3 is 14 amino acids long. Germline V CDR1 and CDR2: DFQATT, SNEGSKA (reference sequence). V shed 6 bases and J shed 5 bases, with 19 bases lying between them. The CDR3 DNA sequence: TGCAGTGCCAAACGTCCAAGGGGGATGACTGAAGCTTTCCTT. As protein: CSAKRPRGMTEAFL.

The V call is TRBV19, the J call TRBJ1-3; possible D gene TRBD1, 5 bases. Germline lookup yields CDR1 LNHDA and CDR2 SQIVND (reference sequence). V lost 3 bases to trimming and J lost 3 bases, with 9 bases between them. The length of the CDR3 is 14 residues. The CDR3 DNA sequence: TGTGCCAGTAGTATCCAGGGTTTTGGAAACACCATATATTTT. Protein sequence: CASSIQGFGNTIYF. Full variable domain (outside the CDR3, taken from reference TRBV19 and TRBJ1-3): DGGITQSPKYLFRKEGQNVTLSCEQNLNHDAMYWYRQDPGQGLRLIYYSQIVNDFQKGDIAEGYSVSREKKESFPLTVTSAQKNPTAFYLCASSIQGFGNTIYFGEGSWLTVV.